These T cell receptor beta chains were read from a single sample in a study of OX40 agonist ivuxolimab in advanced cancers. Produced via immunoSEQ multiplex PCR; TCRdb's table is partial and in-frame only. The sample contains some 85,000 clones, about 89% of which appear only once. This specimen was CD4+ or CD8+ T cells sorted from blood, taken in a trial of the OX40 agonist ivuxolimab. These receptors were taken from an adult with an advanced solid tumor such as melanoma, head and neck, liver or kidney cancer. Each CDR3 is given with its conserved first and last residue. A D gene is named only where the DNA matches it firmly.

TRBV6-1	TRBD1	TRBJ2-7	CASTSGQAYEQYF	TGTGCCAGCACAAGCGGACAGGCGTACGAGCAGTACTTC
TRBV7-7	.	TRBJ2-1	CASSLARGFEQFF	TGTGCTAGCAGCTTAGCGCGCGGGTTTGAGCAGTTCTTC
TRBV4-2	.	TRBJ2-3	CASSLLGTDTQYF	TGTGCCAGCAGCCTGCTCGGCACAGATACGCAGTATTTT
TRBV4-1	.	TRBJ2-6	CASSPGRSSGANVLTF	TGCGCCAGCAGCCCGGGACGGAGCTCTGGGGCCAACGTCCTGACTTTC
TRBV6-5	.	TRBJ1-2	CASRRTVGGYTF	TGTGCCAGCAGGCGGACGGTGGGAGGCTACACCTTC
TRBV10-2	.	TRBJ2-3	CATRTIGTDTQYF	TGCGCCACCCGGACTATCGGCACAGATACGCAGTATTTT
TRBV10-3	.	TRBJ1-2	CAISDTVLNYGYTF	TGTGCCATCAGTGATACAGTACTTAACTATGGCTACACCTTC
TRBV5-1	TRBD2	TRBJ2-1	CASSSTSGPYNEQFF	TGCGCCAGCAGCAGTACTAGCGGACCTTACAATGAGCAGTTCTTC
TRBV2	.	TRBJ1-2	CASSEALSKSYTF	TGTGCCAGCAGTGAAGCGCTTTCTAAAAGCTACACCTTC
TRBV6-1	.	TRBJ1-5	CASSESGGYGNQPQHF	TGTGCCAGCAGTGAATCCGGGGGATATGGCAATCAGCCCCAGCATTTT
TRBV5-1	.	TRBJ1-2	CASSVGFNYGYTF	TGCGCCAGCAGCGTGGGTTTTAACTATGGCTACACCTTC
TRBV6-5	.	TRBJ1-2	CASSYDRANYGYTF	TGTGCCAGCAGTTACGACAGAGCTAACTATGGCTACACCTTC
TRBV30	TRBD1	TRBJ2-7	CAWDPGQGRNREQYF	TGTGCCTGGGATCCGGGACAGGGTAGAAACCGCGAGCAGTACTTC
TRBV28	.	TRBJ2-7	CASSLSPAYYEQYF	TGTGCCAGCAGTCTCTCCCCTGCCTACTACGAGCAGTACTTC
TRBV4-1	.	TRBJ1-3	CASSVWDSSSGNTIYF	TGCGCCAGCAGCGTTTGGGACTCGAGCTCTGGAAACACCATATATTTT
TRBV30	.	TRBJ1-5	CAWSVGNSNQPQHF	TGTGCCTGGAGTGTGGGAAATAGCAATCAGCCCCAGCATTTT
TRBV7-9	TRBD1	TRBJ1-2	CASSYDRVNGYTF	TGTGCCAGCAGCTACGACAGGGTTAACGGCTACACCTTC